This T cell receptor beta chain was sequenced during a study of shared clonotypes between healthy human individuals. Study findings and constraints: Non-shared clonotypes had lower generation probabilities than clonotypes shared by all four sorted-subset donors. Sampling covered nothing but blood. Tissue TCR repertoires likely differ from those found in blood.

Here immunoSEQ multiplex PCR was the method, and the copy in TCRdb shows in-frame clones only, minus some. Seen here are 2,100,000 or so clones, around 95% observed once, and the top ten hold roughly 0.13%. Points on this clone: Its antigen is currently unknown.

The CDR3 runs to 19 residues. The germline gives CDR1 LNHDA, CDR2 SQIVND (reference sequence). Trimming took 1 base from V and 0 from J; bases not matched to a gene: 6. This chain connects TRBV19 to TRBJ2-6; TRBD2 matches at 10 bases. The receptor was derived from a man younger than 35 in good health. Source material: naive CD4+ T cells sorted from blood. Regarding subset: CD45RA+ positively selected. The DNA for the CDR3 is TGTGCCAGTAGTATAGCTAGCGGGAGTTTCGGCTCTGGGGCCAACGTCCTGACTTTC. This gives the protein CASSIASGSFGSGANVLTF. Combining the CDR3 with reference TRBV19 and TRBJ2-6 gives the whole variable domain DGGITQSPKYLFRKEGQNVTLSCEQNLNHDAMYWYRQDPGQGLRLIYYSQIVNDFQKGDIAEGYSVSREKKESFPLTVTSAQKNPTAFYLCASSIASGSFGSGANVLTFGAGSRLTVL.